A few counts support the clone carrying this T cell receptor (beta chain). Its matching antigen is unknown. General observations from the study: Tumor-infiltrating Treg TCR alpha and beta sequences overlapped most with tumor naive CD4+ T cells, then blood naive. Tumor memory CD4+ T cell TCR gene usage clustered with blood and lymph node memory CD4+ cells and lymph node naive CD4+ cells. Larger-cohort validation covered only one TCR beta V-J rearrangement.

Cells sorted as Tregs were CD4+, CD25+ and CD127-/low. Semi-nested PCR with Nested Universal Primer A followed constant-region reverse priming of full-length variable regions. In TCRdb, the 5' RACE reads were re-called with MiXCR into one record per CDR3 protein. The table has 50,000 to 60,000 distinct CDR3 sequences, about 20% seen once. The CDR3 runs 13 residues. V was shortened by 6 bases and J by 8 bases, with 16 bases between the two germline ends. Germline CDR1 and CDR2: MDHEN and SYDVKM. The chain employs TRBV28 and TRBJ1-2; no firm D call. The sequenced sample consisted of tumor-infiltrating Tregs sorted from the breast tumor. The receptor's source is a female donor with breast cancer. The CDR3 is CASRIRTLEGYTF. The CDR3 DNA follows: TGTGCCAGCAGGATCCGGACTCTTGAAGGCTACACCTTC.